This T cell receptor beta chain was captured in a study of blood T cell repertoires in COVID-19. Study context: The study drew acute and convalescent COVID-19 samples from the United States, Italy and Spain. T cells, B-cell-depleted T cells, or PBMCs supplied cDNA or gDNA.

In the authors' workflow: Scientists estimated how many nucleated cells there were by amplifying reference gene primers. TCRdb keeps only in-frame clones here, not all; method: immunoSEQ multiplex PCR. Clone size and the V and J calls come from that table; the DNA yielded D and trimming. The sample lists over 250,000 clones, about nine tenths occurring once. The V gene's germline CDR1 is DFQATT and CDR2 SNEGSKA (reference sequence). Trimming pared 5 bases from V and 3 bases from J, leaving 7 bases between. The CDR3 sequence is 11 residues long. This clone has just one count. This receptor was taken from a man aged 45-65 years with acute or convalescent COVID-19. The sample comprised peripheral blood. The chain carries TRBV20-1 and TRBJ1-2; D unresolved. The CDR3 is CSAQDDYGYTF. The CDR3 coding sequence is TGCAGTGCTCAGGATGACTATGGCTACACCTTC.